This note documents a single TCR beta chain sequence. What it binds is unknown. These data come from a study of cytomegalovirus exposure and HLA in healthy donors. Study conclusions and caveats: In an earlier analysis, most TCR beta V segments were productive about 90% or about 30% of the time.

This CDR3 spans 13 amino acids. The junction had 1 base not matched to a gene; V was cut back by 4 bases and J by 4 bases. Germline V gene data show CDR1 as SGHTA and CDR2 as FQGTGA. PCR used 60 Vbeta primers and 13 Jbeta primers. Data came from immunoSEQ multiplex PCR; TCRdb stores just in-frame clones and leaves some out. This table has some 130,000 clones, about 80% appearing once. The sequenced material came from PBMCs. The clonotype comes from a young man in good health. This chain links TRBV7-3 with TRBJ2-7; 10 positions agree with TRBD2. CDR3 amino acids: CASSSAGGYEQYF. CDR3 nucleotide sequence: TGTGCCAGCAGCTCAGCGGGAGGGTACGAGCAGTACTTC.